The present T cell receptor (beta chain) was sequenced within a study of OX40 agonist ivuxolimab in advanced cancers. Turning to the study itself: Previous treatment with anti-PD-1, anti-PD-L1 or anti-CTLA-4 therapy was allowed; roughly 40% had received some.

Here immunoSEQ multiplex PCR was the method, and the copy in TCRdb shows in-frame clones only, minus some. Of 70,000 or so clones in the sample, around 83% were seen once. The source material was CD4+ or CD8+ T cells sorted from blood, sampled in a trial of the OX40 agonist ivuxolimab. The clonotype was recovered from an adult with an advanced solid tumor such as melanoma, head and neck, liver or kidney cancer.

CDR3 sequence reads: CASSRMPTSLNTGELFF. The DNA for the CDR3 is TGCGCCAGCAGCCGAATGCCGACTAGCCTAAACACCGGGGAGCTGTTTTTT. The chain carries TRBV4-1 and TRBJ2-2, with 7 bases that match TRBD2. In germline, CDR1 is MGHRA, CDR2 YSYEKL. This CDR3 region has 17 residues. With V trimmed by 4 bases and J by 2 bases, 10 bases remained unmatched.